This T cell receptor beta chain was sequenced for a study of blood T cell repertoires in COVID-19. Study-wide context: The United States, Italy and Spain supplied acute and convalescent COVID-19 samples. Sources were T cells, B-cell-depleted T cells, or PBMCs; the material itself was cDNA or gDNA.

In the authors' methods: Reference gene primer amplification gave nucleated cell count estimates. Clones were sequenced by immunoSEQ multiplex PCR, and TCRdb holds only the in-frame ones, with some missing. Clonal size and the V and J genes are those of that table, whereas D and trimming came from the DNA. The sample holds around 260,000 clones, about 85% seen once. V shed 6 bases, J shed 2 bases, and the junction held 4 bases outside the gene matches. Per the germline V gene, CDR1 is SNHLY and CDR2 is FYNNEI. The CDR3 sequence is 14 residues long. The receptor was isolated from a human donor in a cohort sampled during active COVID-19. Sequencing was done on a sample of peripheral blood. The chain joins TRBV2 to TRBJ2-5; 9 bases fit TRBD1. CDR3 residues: CASSRDRAQETQYF. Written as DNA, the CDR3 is TGTGCCAGCAGCCGGGACAGGGCACAAGAGACCCAGTACTTC.